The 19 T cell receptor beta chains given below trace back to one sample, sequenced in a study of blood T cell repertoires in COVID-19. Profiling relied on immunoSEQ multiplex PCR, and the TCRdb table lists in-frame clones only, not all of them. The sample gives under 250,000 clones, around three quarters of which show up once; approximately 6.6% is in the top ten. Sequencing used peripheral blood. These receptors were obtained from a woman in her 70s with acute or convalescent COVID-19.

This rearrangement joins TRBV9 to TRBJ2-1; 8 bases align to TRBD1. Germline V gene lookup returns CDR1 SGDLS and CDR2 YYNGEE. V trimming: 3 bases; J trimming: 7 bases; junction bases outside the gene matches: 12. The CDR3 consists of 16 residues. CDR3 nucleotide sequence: TGTGCCAGCAGCGAGAACCTTGGACAGGGTCAGAATGAGCAGTTCTTC. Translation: CASSENLGQGQNEQFF.

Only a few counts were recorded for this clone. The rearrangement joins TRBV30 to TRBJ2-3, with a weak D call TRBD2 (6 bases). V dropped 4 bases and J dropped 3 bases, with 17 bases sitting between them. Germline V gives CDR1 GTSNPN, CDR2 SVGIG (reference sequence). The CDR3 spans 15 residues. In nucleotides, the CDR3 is TGTGCCTGGATGCCCGGGACTGGGGGTACAGATACGCAGTATTTT. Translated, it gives CAWMPGTGGTDTQYF.

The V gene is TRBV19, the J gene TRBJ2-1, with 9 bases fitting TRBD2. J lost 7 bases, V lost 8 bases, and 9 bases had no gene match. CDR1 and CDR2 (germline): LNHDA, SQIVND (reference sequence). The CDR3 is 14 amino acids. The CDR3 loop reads CASSERGARNEQFF. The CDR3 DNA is TGTGCCAGTTCCGAGCGGGGGGCTCGGAATGAGCAGTTCTTC.

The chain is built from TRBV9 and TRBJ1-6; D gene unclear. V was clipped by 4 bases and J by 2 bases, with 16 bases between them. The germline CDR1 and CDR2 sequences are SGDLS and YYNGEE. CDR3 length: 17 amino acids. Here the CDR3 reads CASSHDSEEPYNSPLHF. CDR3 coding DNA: TGTGCCAGCAGCCATGACTCCGAGGAACCCTATAATTCACCCCTCCACTTT.

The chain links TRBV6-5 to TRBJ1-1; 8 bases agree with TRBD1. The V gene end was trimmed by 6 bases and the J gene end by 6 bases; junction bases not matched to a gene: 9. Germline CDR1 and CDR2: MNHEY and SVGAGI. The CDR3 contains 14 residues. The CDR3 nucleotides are TGTGCCAGCAGCAGGGGGGACAGGATGGCTGAAGCTTTCTTT. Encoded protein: CASSRGDRMAEAFF.

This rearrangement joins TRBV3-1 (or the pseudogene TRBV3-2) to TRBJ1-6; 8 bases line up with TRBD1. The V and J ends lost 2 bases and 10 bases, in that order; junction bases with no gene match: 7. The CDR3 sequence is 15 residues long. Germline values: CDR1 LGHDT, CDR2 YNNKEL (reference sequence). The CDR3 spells CASSQQGARGSPLHF. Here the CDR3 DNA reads TGTGCCAGCAGCCAACAGGGGGCTCGAGGCTCACCCCTCCACTTT.

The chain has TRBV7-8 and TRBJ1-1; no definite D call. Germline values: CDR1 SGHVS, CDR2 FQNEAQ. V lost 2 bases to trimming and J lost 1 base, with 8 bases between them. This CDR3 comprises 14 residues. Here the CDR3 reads CASSLNLANTEAFF. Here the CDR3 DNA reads TGTGCCAGCAGCTTAAATTTGGCGAACACTGAAGCTTTCTTT.

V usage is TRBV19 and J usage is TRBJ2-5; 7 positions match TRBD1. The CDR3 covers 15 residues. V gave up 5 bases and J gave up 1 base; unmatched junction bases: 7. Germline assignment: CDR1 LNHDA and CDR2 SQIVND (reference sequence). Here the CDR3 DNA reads TGTGCCAGTAGTTGGATACAGGGGTTCCAAGAGACCCAGTACTTC. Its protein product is CASSWIQGFQETQYF.

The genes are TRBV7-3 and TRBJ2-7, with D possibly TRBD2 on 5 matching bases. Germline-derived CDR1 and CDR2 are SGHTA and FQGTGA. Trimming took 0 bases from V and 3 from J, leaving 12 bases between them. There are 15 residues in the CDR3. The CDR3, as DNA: TGTGCCAGCAGCTTAACGGCAGGAGGATTCTACGAGCAGTACTTC. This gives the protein CASSLTAGGFYEQYF.

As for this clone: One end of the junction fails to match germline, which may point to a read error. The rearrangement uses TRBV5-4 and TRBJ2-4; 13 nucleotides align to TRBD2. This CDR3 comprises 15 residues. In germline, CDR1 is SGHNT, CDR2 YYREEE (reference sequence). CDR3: CASSSQEGLAGTPTF. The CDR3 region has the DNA TGTGCCAGCAGCTCACAGGAGGGACTAGCGGGAACACCTACTTTC.

This chain's CDR3 is CASSLNSGANVLTF. DNA for the CDR3: TGTGCCAGCAGCCTAAACTCTGGGGCCAACGTCCTGACTTTC. The V and J genes are TRBV7-9 and TRBJ2-6, with D unclear. The germline gives CDR1 SEHNR, CDR2 FQNEAQ (reference sequence). The CDR3 covers 14 residues. The ends were cut back, 5 bases at V and 0 bases at J, with 5 bases in the middle. Combining the CDR3 with reference TRBV7-9 and TRBJ2-6 gives the whole variable domain DTGVSQNPRHKITKRGQNVTFRCDPISEHNRLYWYRQTLGQGPEFLTYFQNEAQLEKSRLLSDRFSAERPKGSFSTLEIQRTEQGDSAMYLCASSLNSGANVLTFGAGSRLTVL.

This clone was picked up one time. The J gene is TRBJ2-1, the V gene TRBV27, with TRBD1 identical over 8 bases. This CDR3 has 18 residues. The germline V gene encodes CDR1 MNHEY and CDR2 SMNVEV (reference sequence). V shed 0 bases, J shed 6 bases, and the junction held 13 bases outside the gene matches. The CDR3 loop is CASSLSIRTGLVSNEQFF. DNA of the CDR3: TGTGCCAGCAGTTTATCTATTCGGACAGGGTTAGTGTCCAATGAGCAGTTCTTC.

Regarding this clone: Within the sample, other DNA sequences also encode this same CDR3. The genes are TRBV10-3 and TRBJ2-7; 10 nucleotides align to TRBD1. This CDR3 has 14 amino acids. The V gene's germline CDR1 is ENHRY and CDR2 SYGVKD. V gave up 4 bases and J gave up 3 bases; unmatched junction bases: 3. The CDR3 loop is CAISGGTGVYEQYF. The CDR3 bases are TGTGCCATCAGTGGTGGGACAGGGGTCTACGAGCAGTACTTC.

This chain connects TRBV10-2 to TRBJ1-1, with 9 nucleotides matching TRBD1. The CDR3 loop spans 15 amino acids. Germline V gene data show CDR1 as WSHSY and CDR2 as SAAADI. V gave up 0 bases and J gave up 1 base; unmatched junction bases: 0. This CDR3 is CASSESQGANTEAFF. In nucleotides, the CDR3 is TGCGCCAGCAGTGAGTCACAGGGGGCGAACACTGAAGCTTTCTTT.

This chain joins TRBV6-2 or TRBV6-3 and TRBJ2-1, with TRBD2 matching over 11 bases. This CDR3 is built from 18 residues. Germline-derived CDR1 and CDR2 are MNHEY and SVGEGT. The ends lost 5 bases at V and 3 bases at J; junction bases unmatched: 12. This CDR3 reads CASSKGSTSGGDYNEQFF. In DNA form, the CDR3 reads TGTGCCAGCAGTAAGGGGAGTACTAGCGGGGGAGACTACAATGAGCAGTTCTTC.

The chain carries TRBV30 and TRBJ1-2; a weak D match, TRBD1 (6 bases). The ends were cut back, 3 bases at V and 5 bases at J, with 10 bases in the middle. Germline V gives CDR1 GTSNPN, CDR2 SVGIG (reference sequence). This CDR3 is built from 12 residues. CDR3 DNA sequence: TGTGCCTGGAGCATACAGGGTTATGGCTACACCTTC. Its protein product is CAWSIQGYGYTF.

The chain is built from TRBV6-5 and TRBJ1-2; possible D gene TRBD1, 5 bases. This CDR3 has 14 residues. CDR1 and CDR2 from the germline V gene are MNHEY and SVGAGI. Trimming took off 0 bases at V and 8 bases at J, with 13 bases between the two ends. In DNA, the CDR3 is TGTGCCAGCAGTTACTCGGCCGGGGCGGGGGGCTACACCTTC. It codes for CASSYSAGAGGYTF.

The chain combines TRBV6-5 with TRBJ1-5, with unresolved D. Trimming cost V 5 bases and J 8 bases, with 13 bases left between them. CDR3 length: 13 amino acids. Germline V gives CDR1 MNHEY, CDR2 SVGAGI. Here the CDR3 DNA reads TGTGCCAGCAGTATCAGCGGGCAGGAGCCCCAGCATTTT. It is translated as CASSISGQEPQHF.

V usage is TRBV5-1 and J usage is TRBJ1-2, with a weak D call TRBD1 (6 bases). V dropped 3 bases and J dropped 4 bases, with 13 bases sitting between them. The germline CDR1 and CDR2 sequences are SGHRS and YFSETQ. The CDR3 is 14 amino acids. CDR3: CASSSAQGTYGYTF. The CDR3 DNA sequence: TGCGCCAGCAGCTCCGCACAGGGTACCTATGGCTACACCTTC.